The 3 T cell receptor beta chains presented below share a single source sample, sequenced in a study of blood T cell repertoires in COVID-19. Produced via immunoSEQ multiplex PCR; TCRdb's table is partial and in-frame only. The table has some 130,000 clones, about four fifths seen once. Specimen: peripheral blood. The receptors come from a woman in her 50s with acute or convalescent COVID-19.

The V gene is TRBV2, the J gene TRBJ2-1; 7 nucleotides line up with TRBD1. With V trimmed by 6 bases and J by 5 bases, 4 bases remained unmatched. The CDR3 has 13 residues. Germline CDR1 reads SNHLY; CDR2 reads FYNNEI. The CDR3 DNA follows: TGTGCCAGCAGAGAGACAGGGAACAATGAGCAGTTCTTC. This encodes CASRETGNNEQFF.

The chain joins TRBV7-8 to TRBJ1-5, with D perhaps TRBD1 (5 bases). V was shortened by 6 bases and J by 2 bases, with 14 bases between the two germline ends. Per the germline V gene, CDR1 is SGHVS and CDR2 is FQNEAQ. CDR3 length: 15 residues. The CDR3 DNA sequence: TGTGCCAGCAGTCTGGACAACGGAGGCAATCAGCCCCAGCATTTT. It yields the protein CASSLDNGGNQPQHF. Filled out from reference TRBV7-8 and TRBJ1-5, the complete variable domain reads GAGVSQSPRYKVAKRGQDVALRCDPISGHVSLFWYQQALGQGPEFLTYFQNEAQLDKSGLPSDRFFAERPEGSVSTLKIQRTQQEDSAVYLCASSLDNGGNQPQHFGDGTRLSIL.

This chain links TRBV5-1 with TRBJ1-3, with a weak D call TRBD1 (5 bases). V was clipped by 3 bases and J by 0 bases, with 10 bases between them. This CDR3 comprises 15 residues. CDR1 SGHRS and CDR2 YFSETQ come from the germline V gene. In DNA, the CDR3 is TGCGCCAGCAGCTCCGGACAAATCTCTGGAAACACCATATATTTT. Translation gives CASSSGQISGNTIYF. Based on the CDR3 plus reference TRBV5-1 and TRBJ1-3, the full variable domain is KAGVTQTPRYLIKTRGQQVTLSCSPISGHRSVSWYQQTPGQGLQFLFEYFSETQRNKGNFPGRFSGRQFSNSRSEMNVSTLELGDSALYLCASSSGQISGNTIYFGEGSWLTVV.